In this sample, the clone carrying this T cell receptor (beta chain) turned up many times. Its antigen is not identified. From RNA transcripts, TCR beta CDR3 regions were amplified. The TCR CDR3 first-round RT-PCR relied on the HTBI primer set. A single record per CDR3 protein comes from TCRdb applying MiXCR to the multiplex PCR reads. The table shows about 500,000 distinct CDR3 sequences, with roughly 17% occurring only once. The sample comes from a study of T cells in Graves' hyperthyroidism and ophthalmopathy. Subjects aged 18 to 65 presented with newly diagnosed hyperthyroidism of less than 2 months' duration. V was shortened by 0 bases and J by 2 bases, with 14 bases between the two germline ends. The CDR3 sequence is 17 residues long. General study results and limits: A 13 V-J signature model discriminated ophthalmopathy versus stable hyperthyroidism.

Sequencing used blood. The chain links TRBV12-3 or TRBV12-4 to TRBJ1-5; the D is unclear. The source is a woman younger than 35 with Graves' hyperthyroidism. The CDR3 DNA sequence: TGTGCCAGCAGTTTAGCGCTTGGACTCCCGGGCAATCAGCCCCAGCATTTT. Amino acid sequence: CASSLALGLPGNQPQHF.